This TCR beta chain derives from a study of blood T cell repertoires in COVID-19. Germline values: CDR1 MDHEN, CDR2 SYDVKM. V shed 3 bases and J shed 7 bases, with 12 bases lying between them. CDR3 size: 13 residues. The method was immunoSEQ multiplex PCR; TCRdb's version includes in-frame clones alone and lacks a portion of them. The sample has 150,000 to 200,000 clones, roughly 89% seen once. This TCR was sampled from a human donor in a cohort sampled during active COVID-19. The rearrangement links TRBV28 to TRBJ1-1; D is uncertain. Sequenced sample: peripheral blood. The CDR3 DNA is TGTGCCAGCAGTTTGGCCGGGGTCCTTGAAGCTTTCTTT. The encoded protein is CASSLAGVLEAFF.